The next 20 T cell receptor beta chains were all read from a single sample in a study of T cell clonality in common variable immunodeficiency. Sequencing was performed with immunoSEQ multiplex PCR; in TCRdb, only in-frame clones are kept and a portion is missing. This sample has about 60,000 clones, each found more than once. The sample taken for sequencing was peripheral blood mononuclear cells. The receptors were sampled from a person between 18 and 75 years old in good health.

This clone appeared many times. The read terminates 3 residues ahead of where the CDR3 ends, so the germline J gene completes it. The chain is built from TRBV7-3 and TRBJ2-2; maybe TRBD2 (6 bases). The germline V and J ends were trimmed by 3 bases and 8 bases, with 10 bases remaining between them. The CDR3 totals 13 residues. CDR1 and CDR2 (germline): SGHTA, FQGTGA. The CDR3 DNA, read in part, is TGTGCCAGCAGCTTGGAGGGACTGGGGGAG. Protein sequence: CASSLEGLGE. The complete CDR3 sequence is CASSLEGLGELFF.

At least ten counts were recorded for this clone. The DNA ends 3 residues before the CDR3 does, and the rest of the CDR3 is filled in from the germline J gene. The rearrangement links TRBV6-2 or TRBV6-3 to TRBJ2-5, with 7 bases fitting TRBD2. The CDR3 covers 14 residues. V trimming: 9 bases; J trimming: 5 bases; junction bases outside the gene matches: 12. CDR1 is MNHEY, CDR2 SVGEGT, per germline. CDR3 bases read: TGTGCCAGAACAAAGCCGGGGGGTCTCGAGACC. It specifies CARTKPGGLET. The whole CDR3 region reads CARTKPGGLETQYF.

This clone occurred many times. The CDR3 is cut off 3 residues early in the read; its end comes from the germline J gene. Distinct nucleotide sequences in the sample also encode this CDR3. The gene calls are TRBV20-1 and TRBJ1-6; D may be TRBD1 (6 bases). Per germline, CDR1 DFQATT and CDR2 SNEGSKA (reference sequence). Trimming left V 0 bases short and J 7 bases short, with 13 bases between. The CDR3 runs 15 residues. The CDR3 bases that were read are TGCAGTGCTAGAGATTCGAACAGGGTAAATTCACCC. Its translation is CSARDSNRVNSP. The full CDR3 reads CSARDSNRVNSPLHF.

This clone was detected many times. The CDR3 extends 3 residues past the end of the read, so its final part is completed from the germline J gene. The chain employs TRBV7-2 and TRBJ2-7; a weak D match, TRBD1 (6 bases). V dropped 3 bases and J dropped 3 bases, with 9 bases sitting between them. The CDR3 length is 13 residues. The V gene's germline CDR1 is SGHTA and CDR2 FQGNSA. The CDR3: CASSLTGHYEQYF. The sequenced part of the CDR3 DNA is TGTGCCAGCAGCTTGACGGGACACTACGAG.

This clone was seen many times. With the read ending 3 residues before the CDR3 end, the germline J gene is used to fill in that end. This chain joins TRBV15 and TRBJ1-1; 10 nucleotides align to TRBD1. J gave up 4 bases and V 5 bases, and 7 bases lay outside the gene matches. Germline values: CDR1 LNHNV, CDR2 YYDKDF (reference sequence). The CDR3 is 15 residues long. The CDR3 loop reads CATSAWDRGGTEAFF. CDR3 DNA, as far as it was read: TGTGCCACCAGCGCCTGGGACAGGGGAGGCACTGAA.

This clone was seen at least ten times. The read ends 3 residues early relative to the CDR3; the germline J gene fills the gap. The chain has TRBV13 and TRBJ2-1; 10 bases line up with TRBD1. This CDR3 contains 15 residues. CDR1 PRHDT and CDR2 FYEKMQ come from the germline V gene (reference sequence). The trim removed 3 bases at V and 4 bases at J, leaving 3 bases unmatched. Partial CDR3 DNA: TGTGCCAGCAGCTTTCGGGGACAGGGGTACAATGAG. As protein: CASSFRGQGYNE. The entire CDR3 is CASSFRGQGYNEQFF.

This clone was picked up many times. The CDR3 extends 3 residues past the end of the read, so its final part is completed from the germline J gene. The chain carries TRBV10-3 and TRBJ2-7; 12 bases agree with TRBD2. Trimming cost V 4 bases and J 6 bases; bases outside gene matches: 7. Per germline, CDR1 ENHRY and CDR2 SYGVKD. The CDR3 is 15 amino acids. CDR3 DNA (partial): TGTGCCATCAGTGTGCTAGGACTAGCGGGATCCGAG. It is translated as CAISVLGLAGSE. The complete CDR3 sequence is CAISVLGLAGSEQYF.

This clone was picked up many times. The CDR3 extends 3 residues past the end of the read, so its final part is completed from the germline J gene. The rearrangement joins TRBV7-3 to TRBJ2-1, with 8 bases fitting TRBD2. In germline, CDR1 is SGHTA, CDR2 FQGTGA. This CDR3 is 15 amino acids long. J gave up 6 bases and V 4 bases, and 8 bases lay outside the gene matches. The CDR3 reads CASSSLAGPTNEQFF. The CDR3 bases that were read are TGTGCCAGCAGCTCCCTAGCGGGTCCCACCAATGAG.

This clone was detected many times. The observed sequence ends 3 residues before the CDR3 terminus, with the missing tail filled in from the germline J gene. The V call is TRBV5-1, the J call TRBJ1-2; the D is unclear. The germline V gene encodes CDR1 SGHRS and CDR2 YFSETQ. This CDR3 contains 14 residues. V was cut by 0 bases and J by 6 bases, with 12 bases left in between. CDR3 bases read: TGCGCCAGCAGCTTGGAGTCTAGCAATGATGGC. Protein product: CASSLESSNDG. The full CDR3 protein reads CASSLESSNDGYTF.

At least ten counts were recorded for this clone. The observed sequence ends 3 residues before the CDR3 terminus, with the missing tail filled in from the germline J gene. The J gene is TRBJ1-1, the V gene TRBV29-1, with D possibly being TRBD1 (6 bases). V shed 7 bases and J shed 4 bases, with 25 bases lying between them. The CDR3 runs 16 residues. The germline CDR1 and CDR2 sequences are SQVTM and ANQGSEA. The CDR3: CSAGGGGAKVFTEAFF. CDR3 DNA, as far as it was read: TGCAGCGCCGGTGGTGGGGGGGCGAAGGTTTTCACTGAA.

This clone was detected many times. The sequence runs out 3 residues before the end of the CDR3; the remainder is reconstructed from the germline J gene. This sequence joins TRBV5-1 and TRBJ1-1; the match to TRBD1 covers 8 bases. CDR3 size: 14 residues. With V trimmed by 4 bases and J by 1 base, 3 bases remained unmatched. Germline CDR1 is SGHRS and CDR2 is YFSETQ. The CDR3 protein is CASSGTGKNTEAFF. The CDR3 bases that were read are TGCGCCAGCAGCGGGACAGGTAAGAACACTGAA.

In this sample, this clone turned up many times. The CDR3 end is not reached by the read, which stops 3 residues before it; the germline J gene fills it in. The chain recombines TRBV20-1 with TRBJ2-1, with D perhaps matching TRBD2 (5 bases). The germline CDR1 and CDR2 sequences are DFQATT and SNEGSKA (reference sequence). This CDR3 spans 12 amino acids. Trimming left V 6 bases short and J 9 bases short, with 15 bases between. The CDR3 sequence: CSAGVGRGEQFF. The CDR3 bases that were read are TGCAGTGCCGGGGTAGGCCGCGGTGAG.

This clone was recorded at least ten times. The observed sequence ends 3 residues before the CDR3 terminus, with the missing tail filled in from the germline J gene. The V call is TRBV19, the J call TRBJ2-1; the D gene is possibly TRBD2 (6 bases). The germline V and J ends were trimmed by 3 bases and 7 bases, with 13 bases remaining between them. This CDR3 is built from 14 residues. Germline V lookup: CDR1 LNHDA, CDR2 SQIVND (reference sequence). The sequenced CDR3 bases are TGTGCCAGTAGTATGCAAAGCGGGTTAAATGAG. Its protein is CASSMQSGLNE. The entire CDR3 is CASSMQSGLNEQFF.

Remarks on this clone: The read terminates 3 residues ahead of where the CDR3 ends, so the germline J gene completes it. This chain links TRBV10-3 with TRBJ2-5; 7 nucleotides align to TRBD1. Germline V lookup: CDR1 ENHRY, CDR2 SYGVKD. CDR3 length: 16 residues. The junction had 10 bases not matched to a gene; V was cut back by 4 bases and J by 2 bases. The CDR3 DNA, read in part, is TGTGCCATCAGTGGAACCCTGGACAGGAGTCAAGAGACC. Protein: CAISGTLDRSQET. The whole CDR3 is CAISGTLDRSQETQYF.

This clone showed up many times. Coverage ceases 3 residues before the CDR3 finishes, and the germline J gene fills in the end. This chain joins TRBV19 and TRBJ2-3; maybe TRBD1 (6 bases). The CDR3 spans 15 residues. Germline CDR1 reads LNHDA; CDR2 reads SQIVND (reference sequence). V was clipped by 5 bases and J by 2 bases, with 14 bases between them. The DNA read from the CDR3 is TGTGCCAGTAGTCTCTTAGGACAGTCCACAGATACG. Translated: CASSLLGQSTDT. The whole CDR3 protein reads CASSLLGQSTDTQYF.

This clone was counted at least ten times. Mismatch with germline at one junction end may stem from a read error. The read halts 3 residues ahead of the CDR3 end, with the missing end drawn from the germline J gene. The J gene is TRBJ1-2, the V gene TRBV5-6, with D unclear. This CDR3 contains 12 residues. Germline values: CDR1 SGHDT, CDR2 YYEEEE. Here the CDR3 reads CASSLTHYGYTF. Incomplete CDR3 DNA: TGTGCCAGCAGCTTGACCCACTACGGC.

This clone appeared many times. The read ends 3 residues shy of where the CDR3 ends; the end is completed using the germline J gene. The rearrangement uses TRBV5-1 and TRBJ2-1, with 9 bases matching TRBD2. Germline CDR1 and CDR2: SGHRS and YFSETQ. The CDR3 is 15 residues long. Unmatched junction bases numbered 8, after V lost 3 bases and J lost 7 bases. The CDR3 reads CASSWYSGSGNEQFF. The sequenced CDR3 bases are TGCGCCAGCAGCTGGTATAGCGGGAGTGGGAATGAG.

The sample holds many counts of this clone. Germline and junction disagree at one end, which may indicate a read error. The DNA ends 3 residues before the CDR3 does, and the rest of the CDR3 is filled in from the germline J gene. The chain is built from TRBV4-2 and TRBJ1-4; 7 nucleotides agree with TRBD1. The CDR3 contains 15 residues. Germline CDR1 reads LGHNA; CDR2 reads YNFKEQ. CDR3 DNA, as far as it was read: TGCGCCAGCAGCCAAGCGGGACAGCGTAATGAAAAA. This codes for CASSQAGQRNEK. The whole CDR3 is CASSQAGQRNEKLFF.

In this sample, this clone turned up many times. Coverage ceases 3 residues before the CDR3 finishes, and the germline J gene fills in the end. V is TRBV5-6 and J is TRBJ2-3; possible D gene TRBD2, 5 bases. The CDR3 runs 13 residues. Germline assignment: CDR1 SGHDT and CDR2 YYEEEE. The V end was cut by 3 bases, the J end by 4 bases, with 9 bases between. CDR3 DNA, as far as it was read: TGTGCCAGCAGCTGGGCGGGTTCAGATACG. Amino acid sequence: CASSWAGSDT. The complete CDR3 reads CASSWAGSDTQYF.

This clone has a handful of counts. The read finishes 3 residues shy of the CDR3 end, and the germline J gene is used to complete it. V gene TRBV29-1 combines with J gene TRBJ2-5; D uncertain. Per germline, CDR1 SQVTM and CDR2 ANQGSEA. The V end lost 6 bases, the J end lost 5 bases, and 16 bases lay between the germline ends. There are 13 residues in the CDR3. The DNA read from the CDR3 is TGCAGCGTGTCCACAGAGGCGAGGGAGACC. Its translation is CSVSTEARET. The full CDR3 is CSVSTEARETQYF.